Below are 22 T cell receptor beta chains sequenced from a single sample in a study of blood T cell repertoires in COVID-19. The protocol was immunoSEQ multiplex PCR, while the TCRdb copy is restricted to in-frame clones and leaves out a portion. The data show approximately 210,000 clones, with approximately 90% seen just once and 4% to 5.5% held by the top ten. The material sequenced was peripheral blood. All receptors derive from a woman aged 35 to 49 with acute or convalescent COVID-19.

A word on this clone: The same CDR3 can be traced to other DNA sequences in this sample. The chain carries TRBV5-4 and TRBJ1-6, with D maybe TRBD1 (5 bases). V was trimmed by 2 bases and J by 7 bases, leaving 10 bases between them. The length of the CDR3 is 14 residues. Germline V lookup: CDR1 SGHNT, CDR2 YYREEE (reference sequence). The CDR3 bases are TGTGCCAGCAGCTTAGCGGGGGGAAATTCACCCCTCCACTTT. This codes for CASSLAGGNSPLHF.

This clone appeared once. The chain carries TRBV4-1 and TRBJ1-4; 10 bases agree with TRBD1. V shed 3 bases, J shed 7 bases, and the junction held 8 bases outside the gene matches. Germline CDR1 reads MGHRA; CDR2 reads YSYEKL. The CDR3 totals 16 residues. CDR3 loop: CASSQTPTGGIEKLFF. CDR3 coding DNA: TGCGCCAGCAGCCAGACGCCGACAGGGGGCATTGAAAAACTGTTTTTT.

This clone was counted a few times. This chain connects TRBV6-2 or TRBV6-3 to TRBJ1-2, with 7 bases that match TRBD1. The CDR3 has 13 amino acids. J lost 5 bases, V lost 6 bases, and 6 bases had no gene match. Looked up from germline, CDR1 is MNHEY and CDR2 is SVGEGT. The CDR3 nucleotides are TGTGCCAGCAGCCAGGGACAGAGATATGGCTACACCTTC. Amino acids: CASSQGQRYGYTF.

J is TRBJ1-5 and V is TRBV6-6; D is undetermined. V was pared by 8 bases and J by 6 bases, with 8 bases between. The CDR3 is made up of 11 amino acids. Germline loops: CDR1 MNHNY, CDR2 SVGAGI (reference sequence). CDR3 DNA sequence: TGTGCCAGCTCTGAGGGTCAGCCCCAGCATTTT. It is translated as CASSEGQPQHF.

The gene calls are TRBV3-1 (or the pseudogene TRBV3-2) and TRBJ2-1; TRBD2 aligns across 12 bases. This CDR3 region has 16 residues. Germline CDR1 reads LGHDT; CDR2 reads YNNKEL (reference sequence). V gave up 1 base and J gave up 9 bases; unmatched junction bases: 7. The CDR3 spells CASSQVPSGGAGEQFF. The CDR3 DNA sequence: TGTGCCAGCAGCCAAGTCCCTAGCGGGGGGGCGGGTGAGCAGTTCTTC.

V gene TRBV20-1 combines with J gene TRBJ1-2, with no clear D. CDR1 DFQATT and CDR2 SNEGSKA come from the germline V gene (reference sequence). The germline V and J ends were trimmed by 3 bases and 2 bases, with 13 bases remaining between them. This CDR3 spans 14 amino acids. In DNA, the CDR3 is TGCAGTGCTAGTCCCCCGGTGAAAAACTATGGCTACACCTTC. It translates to CSASPPVKNYGYTF.

The CDR3 here is CASRMRGGSTDTQYF. The CDR3 nucleotides are TGCGCCAGCAGAATGAGGGGGGGGAGCACAGATACGCAGTATTTT. The chain links TRBV5-1 to TRBJ2-3, with D tentatively TRBD2 (7 bases). From germline, CDR1 is SGHRS and CDR2 YFSETQ. With 5 bases removed from V and 0 bases from J, the gap between germline ends came to 13 bases. The CDR3 is 15 amino acids.

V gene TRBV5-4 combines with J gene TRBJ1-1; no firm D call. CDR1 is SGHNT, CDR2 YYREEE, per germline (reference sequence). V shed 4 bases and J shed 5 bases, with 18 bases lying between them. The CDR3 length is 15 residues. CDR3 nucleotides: TGTGCCAGCAGCCTGGAACAAGGGCCGGGAACTGAAGCTTTCTTT. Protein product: CASSLEQGPGTEAFF.

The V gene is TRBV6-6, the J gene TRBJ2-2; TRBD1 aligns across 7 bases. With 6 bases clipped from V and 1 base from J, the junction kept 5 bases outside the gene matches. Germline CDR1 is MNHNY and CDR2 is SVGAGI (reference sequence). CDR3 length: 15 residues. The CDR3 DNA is TGTGCCAGCAGGAGGACAGGCGAGAACACCGGGGAGCTGTTTTTT. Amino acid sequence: CASRRTGENTGELFF.

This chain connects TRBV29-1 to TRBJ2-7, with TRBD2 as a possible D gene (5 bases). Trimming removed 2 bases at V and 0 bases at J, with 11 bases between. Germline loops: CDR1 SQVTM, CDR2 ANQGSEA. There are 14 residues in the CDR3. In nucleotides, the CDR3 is TGCAGCGTTGAACGTTCGAGGGCCTCCTACGAGCAGTACGTC. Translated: CSVERSRASYEQYV.

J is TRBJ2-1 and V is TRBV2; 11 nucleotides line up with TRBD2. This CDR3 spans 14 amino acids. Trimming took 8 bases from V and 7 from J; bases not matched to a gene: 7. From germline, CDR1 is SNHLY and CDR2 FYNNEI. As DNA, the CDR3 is TGTGCCAGCTTAGGGTCTAGCGGGGGGAATGAGCAGTTCTTC. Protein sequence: CASLGSSGGNEQFF.

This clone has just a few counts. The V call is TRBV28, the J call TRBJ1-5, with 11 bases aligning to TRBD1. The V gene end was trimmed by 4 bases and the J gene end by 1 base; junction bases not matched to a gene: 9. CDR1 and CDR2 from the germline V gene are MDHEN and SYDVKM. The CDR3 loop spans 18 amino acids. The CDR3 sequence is CASSSGTGGSSSNQPQHF. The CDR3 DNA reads TGTGCCAGCAGTTCCGGGACAGGGGGTAGTTCGAGCAATCAGCCCCAGCATTTT.

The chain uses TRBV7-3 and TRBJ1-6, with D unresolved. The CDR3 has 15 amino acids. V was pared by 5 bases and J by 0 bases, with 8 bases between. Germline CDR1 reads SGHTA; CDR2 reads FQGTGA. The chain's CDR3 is CASSLYPSYNSPLHF. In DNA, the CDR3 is TGTGCCAGCAGCCTCTACCCCTCCTATAATTCACCCCTCCACTTT.

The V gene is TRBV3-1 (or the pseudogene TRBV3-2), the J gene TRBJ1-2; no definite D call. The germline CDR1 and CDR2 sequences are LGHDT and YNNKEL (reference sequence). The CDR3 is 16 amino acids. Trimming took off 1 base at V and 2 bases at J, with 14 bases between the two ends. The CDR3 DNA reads TGTGCCAGCAGCCAAGGAGTAAGATCAGGAAACTATGGCTACACCTTC. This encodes CASSQGVRSGNYGYTF.

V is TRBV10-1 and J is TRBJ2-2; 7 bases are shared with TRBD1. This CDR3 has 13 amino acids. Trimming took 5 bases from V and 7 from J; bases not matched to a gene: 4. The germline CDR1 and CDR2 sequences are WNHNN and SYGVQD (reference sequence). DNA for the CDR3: TGCGCCAGCAGTAAGGGGGCGTTCGGGGAGCTGTTTTTT. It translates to CASSKGAFGELFF.

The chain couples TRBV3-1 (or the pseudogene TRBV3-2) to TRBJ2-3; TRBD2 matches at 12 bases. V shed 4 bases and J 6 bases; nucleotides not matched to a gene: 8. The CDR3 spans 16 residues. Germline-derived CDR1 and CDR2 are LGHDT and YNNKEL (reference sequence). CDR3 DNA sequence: TGTGCCAGCAGCCTGACTAGCGGGGGACTCTCGGATACGCAGTATTTT. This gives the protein CASSLTSGGLSDTQYF.

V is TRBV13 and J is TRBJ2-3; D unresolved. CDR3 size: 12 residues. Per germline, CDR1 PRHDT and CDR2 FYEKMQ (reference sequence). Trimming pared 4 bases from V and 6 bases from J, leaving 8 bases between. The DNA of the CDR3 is TGTGCCAGCAGCTCCCGGGTGGATACGCAGTATTTT. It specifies CASSSRVDTQYF.

This chain's CDR3 is CASSLDSPGYGYTF. In nucleotides, the CDR3 is TGTGCCAGCAGCTTGGACAGTCCGGGCTATGGCTACACCTTC. The J gene is TRBJ1-2, the V gene TRBV11-2, with a possible D match to TRBD1 (6 bases). The CDR3 runs to 14 residues. Between the trimmed V and J ends, which lost 3 bases and 4 bases, there was a span of 12 bases. Germline V gene lookup returns CDR1 SGHAT and CDR2 FQNNGV.

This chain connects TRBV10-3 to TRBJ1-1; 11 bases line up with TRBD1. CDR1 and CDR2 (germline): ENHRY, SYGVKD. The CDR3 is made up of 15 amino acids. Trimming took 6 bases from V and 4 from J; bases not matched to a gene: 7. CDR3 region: CAIRGTGGVGTEAFF. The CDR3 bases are TGTGCCATCAGGGGGACAGGGGGTGTCGGCACTGAAGCTTTCTTT.

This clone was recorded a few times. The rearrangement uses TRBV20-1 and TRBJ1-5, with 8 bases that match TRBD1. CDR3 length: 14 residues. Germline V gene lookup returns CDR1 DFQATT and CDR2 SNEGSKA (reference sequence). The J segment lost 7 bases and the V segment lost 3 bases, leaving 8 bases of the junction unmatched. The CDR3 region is CSASNRGKGQPQHF. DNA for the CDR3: TGCAGTGCTAGTAACAGGGGGAAAGGGCAGCCCCAGCATTTT.

In nucleotides, the CDR3 is TGTGCCAGCAGCAGGGGCAATGAGCAGTTCTTC. It translates to CASSRGNEQFF. This chain joins TRBV2 and TRBJ2-1, with D possibly matching TRBD1 (6 bases). Trimming stripped 6 bases from V and 6 bases from J, with 6 bases between. Germline CDR1 is SNHLY and CDR2 is FYNNEI. The CDR3 is 11 residues long.

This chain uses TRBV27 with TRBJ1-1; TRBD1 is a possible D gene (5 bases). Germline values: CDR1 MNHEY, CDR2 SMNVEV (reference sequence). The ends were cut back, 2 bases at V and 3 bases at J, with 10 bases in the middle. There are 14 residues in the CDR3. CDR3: CASSLRQGYTEAFF. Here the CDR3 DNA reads TGTGCCAGCAGTTTACGTCAGGGCTACACTGAAGCTTTCTTT.